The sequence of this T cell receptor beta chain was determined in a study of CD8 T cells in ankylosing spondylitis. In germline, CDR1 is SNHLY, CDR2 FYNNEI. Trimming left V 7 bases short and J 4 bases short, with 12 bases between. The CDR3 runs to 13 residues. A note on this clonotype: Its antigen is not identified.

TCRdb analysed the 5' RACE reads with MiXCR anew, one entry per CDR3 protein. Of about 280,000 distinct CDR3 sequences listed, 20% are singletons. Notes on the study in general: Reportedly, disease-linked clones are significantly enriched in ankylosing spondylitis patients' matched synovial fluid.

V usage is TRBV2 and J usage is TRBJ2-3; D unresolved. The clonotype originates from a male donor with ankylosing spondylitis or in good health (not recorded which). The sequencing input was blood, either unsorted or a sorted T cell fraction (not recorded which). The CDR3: CASTNRRADTQYF. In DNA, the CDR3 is TGTGCCAGCACCAACCGACGGGCAGATACGCAGTATTTT.